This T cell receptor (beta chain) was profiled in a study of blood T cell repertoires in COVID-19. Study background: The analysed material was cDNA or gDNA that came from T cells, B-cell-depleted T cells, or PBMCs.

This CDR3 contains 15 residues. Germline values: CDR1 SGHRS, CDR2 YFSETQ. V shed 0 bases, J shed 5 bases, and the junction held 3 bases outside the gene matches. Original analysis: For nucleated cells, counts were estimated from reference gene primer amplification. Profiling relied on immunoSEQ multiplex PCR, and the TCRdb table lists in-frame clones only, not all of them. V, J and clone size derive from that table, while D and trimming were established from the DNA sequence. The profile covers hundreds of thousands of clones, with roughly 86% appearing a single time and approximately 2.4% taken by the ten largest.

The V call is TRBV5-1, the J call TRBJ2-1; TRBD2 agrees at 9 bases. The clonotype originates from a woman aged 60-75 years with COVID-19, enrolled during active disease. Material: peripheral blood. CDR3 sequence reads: CASSLVAGADNEQFF. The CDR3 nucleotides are TGCGCCAGCAGCTTGGTAGCGGGGGCCGACAATGAGCAGTTCTTC.